This T cell receptor (beta chain) originates from a study of T cell changes during pregnancy in multiple sclerosis. Germline trimming cut 5 bases from V and 7 bases from J; bases unmatched to any gene: 6. This CDR3 is built from 15 residues. Germline CDR1 SGHRS, CDR2 YFSETQ. Assay used: immunoSEQ multiplex PCR; TCRdb lists only in-frame clones, some missing. Here the sample spans roughly 80,000 clones, 92% being singletons. The material was peripheral blood, obtained before pregnancy. This receptor was identified in a female donor with multiple sclerosis, enrolled in a pregnancy study. V and J are TRBV5-1 and TRBJ2-1; 13 bases agree with TRBD2. The CDR3 DNA reads as TGCGCCAGCAGAACAGGGACTAGCGGGGCGAATGAGCAGTTCTTC. It is translated as CASRTGTSGANEQFF.